One TCR beta chain is described in this entry. The antigen remains unidentified. It was CD45RO-negative cells, positively selected for CCR7, that made up naive CD8 cells, with terminally differentiated effector memory CD45RA+ cells excluded. Genomic DNA belonging to each subset was distributed in equal measure over several immunoSEQ plates. Source study methods: Junction-only sequences without quality scores were provided by ImmunoSEQ, so filtering was different. The data were produced by immunoSEQ multiplex PCR, yet TCRdb's version contains in-frame clones alone and is incomplete. D and trimming come from the DNA, and the V and J calls and clone size come from that table. The sample records roughly 2,000,000 clones, 90% to 95% being singletons. V was shortened by 4 bases and J by 0 bases, with 17 bases between the two germline ends. Germline V gives CDR1 SGHKS, CDR2 YYEKEE (reference sequence). There are 16 residues in the CDR3.

These data are taken from a study of shared clonotypes between healthy human individuals. The study's findings and limits: A small donor pool kept down the genetic and exposure-history diversity that was represented.

The sequence was obtained from a young man in good health. Some clones in this sample may be carry-over from other donors' samples. The V gene is TRBV5-5, the J gene TRBJ2-7; no firm D call. The sequenced sample was naive CD8+ T cells from PBMCs. CDR3 bases: TGTGCCAGCAGCCTCGCGATCGTTCTTAGCTCCTACGAGCAGTACTTC. It is translated as CASSLAIVLSSYEQYF.